This is a list of T cell receptor beta chains from one sample in a study of blood T cell repertoires in COVID-19. Clones were read by immunoSEQ multiplex PCR, and TCRdb kept only the in-frame ones, dropping some. The sample carries about 93,000 clones, approximately 80% recorded once. The sample comprised peripheral blood. The source of these receptors is a human donor in a cohort sampled during active COVID-19. The CDR3 runs from the conserved cysteine through the conserved F or W. The D gene is left open where the match is weak.

D gene	V gene	J gene	CDR3 DNA	CDR3 protein
.	TRBV3-1/TRBV3-2	TRBJ2-7	TGTGCCAGCAGCCGTCTCTCCTACGAGCAGTACTTC	CASSRLSYEQYF
TRBD2	TRBV28	TRBJ2-3	TGTGCCAGCAGTTCCCAGGAGGGAGGGCCAGATACGCAGTATTTT	CASSSQEGGPDTQYF
TRBD1	TRBV27	TRBJ1-6	TGTGCCAGCAGTTTATCTGGGACAGCAAATTCACCCCTCCACTTT	CASSLSGTANSPLHF
.	TRBV19	TRBJ1-5	TGTGCCAGTAGTGTGCGACAAGAGCTGAATAGCAATCAGCCCCAGCATTTT	CASSVRQELNSNQPQHF
TRBD2	TRBV6-4	TRBJ2-3	TGTGCCAGCAGACCTAGCGGGAAAACAGATACGCAGTATTTT	CASRPSGKTDTQYF
.	TRBV19	TRBJ2-7	TGTGCCAGTAGTACCTCTGTCTCCTACGAGCAGTACTTC	CASSTSVSYEQYF
TRBD1	TRBV19	TRBJ2-3	TGTGCCAGTAGTATGGGACAGGGGAGCACAGATACGCAGTATTTT	CASSMGQGSTDTQYF
TRBD1	TRBV5-1	TRBJ1-3	TGCGCCAGCAGCTTGGCGGGACAGGGGAGAAACACCATATATTTT	CASSLAGQGRNTIYF
TRBD2	TRBV2	TRBJ2-1	TGTGCCAGCAGTGAAGTAGCGGGAGGAGGAGAGCAGTTCTTC	CASSEVAGGGEQFF
.	TRBV5-1	TRBJ2-5	TGCGCCAGCAGCTTGGTAGTCGGGGAGACCCAGTACTTC	CASSLVVGETQYF
.	TRBV5-5	TRBJ2-2	TGTGCCAGCAGCTCCCGCCAGACTCTAGCGTTAAGGGAGCTGTTTTTT	CASSSRQTLALRELFF
.	TRBV5-6	TRBJ2-3	TGTGCCAGCAGCTTTGGCCCATACACAGATACGCAGTATTTT	CASSFGPYTDTQYF
.	TRBV3-1/TRBV3-2	TRBJ1-5	TGTGCCAGCAGCCAATCGGGGGGGGATCAGCCCCAGCATTTT	CASSQSGGDQPQHF